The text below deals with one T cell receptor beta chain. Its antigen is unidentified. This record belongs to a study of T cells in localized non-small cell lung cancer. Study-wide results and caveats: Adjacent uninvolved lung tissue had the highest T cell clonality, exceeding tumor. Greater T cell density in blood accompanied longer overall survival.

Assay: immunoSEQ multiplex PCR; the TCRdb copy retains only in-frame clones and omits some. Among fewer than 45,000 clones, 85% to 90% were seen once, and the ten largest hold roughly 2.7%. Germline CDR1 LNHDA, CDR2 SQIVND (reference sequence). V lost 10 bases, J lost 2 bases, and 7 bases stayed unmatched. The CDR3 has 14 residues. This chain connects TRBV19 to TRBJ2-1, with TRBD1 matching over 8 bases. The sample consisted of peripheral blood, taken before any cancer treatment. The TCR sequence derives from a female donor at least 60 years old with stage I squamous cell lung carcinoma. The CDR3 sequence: CATIGQGAYNEQFF. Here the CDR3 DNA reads TGTGCCACCATAGGACAGGGCGCCTACAATGAGCAGTTCTTC. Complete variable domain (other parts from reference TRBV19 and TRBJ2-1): DGGITQSPKYLFRKEGQNVTLSCEQNLNHDAMYWYRQDPGQGLRLIYYSQIVNDFQKGDIAEGYSVSREKKESFPLTVTSAQKNPTAFYLCATIGQGAYNEQFFGPGTRLTVL.